Below, one T cell receptor beta chain is given with its context. How the authors handled the data: Quantification of nucleated cells was approximated via reference gene primer amplification. Profiling relied on immunoSEQ multiplex PCR, and the TCRdb table lists in-frame clones only, not all of them. V and J calls and clone size are as listed in that table; D and trimming were resolved from the DNA. Of 150,000 to 160,000 clones in the sample, about four fifths were seen once. This CDR3 has 16 amino acids. Trimming removed 7 bases at V and 5 bases at J, with 23 bases between. Germline CDR1 and CDR2: LNHDA and SQIVND (reference sequence). These data originate in a study of blood T cell repertoires in COVID-19. On the study more broadly: Material from acute and convalescent COVID-19 was sourced from the United States, Italy and Spain. Sample material is recorded as cDNA or gDNA derived from T cells, B-cell-depleted T cells, or PBMCs.

The chain carries TRBV19 and TRBJ1-1; D uncertain. Sequencing used peripheral blood. The clonotype was recovered from a woman aged 60 to 75 with acute or convalescent COVID-19. The CDR3 is CASINRDLAGATEAFF. The CDR3 DNA sequence: TGTGCCAGTATTAATCGAGACCTCGCGGGCGCTACTGAAGCTTTCTTT.